This section outlines one T cell receptor beta chain sequence together with its context. This clone's antigen is unknown. There are no base qualities to consult, and no much larger clone falls within one base. The entry originates in a study of CD8 T cells in Susac syndrome (dated by TCRdb to between 2018 and 2021). Some background on the complete study: The study used repertoire sequencing to test whether antigen drove CD8+ T cell activation and differentiation in Susac syndrome. The investigation overall reported the following: The number of individuals in the TCR sequencing and HLA analysis was acknowledged as relatively small.

High-throughput TCR beta sequencing profiled peripheral blood CD8+ and CD4+ T cells from healthy donors, Susac syndrome patients and multiple sclerosis patients. Healthy donors were age- and sex-matched controls. Bulk CD8+ and CD4+ T cells were purified magnetically by negative isolation, whereas CD8+ TEMRA cells were enriched by FACS. Blood was drawn into EDTA tubes, processed within 24 hours, and PBMCs were isolated by density gradient centrifugation. PBMCs intended for TCR sequencing were cryopreserved in liquid nitrogen and were subsequently thawed in a 37 degrees C water bath. The sorted or isolated CD4+, CD8+ and CD8+ TEMRA cells reached a purity of at least 90%. RNA was extracted using the RNeasy kit, and roughly 0.5 to 1 ug of the RNA was reverse transcribed with random hexamers. The immunoSEQ multiplex PCR assay, which covers 54 Vbeta and 13 Jbeta segments, was used to amplify TCR beta CDR3 regions. PCR amplification bias was corrected by using a synthetic template baseline for primer optimization and computational correction. The authors' pipeline ran thus. Only productive sequences were kept, with reads annotated to V, D and J genes according to IMGT and analyzed in immunoSEQ Analyzer. To calculate clonality, Shannon entropy was normalized by log2 of the number of productive unique sequences and then subtracted from one. For each patient and control, public and private clones were evaluated among the 100 most prevalent clones. Clones were defined as Susac-specific when absent from the healthy and MS cohorts, from approximately 970 published viral clones and from other ImmuneACCESS disease sequences. TCRdb cleaned the public reads at Q25 with fastp, built clones with MiXCR and kept in-frame beta chains. Entries that share a CDR3 protein sequence are merged under the most common genes and DNA. In this record, the V and J calls reflect TCRdb's handling and not the investigators' own analysis. Recorded for this sample are more than 150,000 distinct CDR3 sequences; around 94% of them occurred a single time. The top ten clonotypes cover over 0.12% of the sample.

The CDR1 and CDR2 encoded by the germline V gene (reference sequence) are MNHNY and SVGAGI. There are 10 amino acids in the CDR3, from cysteine to phenylalanine inclusive. The retained sequence is limited to the CDR3, 30 bases, with the frame set at the first base. Cut back by 8 bases and 5 bases, the V and J ends lie 6 bases apart. The TCR comes from a human donor in good health. Here the chain combines TRBV6-6 and TRBJ2-5; the D gene is not confidently resolved. The sequencing input was CD4+ T cells from PBMCs. The CDR3 loop reads CASGMETQYF. The DNA sequence reads TGTGCCAGCGGGATGGAGACCCAGTACTTC.